The following is a TCR beta chain sequence with its context. J gave up 7 bases and V 6 bases, and 1 base lay outside the gene matches. This CDR3 is 11 amino acids long. The V gene's germline CDR1 is SNHLY and CDR2 FYNNEI. Generated by immunoSEQ multiplex PCR, the TCRdb table keeps only in-frame clones and is missing some. The table includes roughly 250,000 clones, over 75% detected once. This record comes from a study of blood T cell repertoires in COVID-19. Sequencing input: PBMCs or T cells enriched from blood (not recorded which). This TCR came from a woman in her 30s who had recovered from COVID-19. The genes are TRBV2 and TRBJ1-1; 8 positions match TRBD1. The CDR3 DNA sequence: TGTGCCAGCAGCGGGACAGGTGAAGCTTTCTTT. Translation: CASSGTGEAFF.